Listed here is a single TCR beta chain. Its antigen is unidentified. Germline values: CDR1 SGHDT, CDR2 YYEEEE. The CDR3 has 15 residues. V was clipped by 0 bases and J by 5 bases, with 14 bases between them. Reverse transcription of extracted RNA yielded cDNA, which provided the sequencing template. The repertoire was sequenced with immunoSEQ multiplex PCR; TCRdb's copy has only in-frame clones and lacks some. Seen here are 200,000 to 250,000 clones, approximately 61% observed once, and the top ten hold approximately 1.2%. This entry comes from a study of CD8+ T cells in alopecia areata. Study in general: Treated patients were given oral tofacitinib, which was dosed at 5 to 10 mg twice daily.

Study conclusions and caveats: Patients shared TCRs less clearly than mice did, possibly for HLA-related reasons.

The sample consisted of CD4+ T cells sorted from blood, taken at week 0. This rearrangement joins TRBV5-6 to TRBJ2-5, with D perhaps TRBD1 (6 bases). The source of this sequence is a human donor with alopecia areata. The CDR3 sequence is CASSLVSGATETQYF. In DNA, the CDR3 is TGTGCCAGCAGCTTGGTATCAGGGGCCACGGAGACCCAGTACTTC.